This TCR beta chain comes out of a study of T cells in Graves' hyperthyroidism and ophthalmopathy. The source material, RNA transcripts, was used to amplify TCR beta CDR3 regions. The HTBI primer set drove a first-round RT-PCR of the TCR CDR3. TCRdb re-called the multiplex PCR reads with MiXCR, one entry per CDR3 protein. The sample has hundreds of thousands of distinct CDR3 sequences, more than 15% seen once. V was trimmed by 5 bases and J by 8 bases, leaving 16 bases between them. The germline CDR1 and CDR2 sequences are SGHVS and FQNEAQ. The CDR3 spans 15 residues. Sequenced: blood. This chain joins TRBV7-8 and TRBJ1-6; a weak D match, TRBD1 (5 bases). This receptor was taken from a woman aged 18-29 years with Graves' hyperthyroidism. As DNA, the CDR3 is TGTGCCAGCAGCGCCAGGACACTCAGGGATTCACCCCTCCACTTT. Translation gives CASSARTLRDSPLHF.